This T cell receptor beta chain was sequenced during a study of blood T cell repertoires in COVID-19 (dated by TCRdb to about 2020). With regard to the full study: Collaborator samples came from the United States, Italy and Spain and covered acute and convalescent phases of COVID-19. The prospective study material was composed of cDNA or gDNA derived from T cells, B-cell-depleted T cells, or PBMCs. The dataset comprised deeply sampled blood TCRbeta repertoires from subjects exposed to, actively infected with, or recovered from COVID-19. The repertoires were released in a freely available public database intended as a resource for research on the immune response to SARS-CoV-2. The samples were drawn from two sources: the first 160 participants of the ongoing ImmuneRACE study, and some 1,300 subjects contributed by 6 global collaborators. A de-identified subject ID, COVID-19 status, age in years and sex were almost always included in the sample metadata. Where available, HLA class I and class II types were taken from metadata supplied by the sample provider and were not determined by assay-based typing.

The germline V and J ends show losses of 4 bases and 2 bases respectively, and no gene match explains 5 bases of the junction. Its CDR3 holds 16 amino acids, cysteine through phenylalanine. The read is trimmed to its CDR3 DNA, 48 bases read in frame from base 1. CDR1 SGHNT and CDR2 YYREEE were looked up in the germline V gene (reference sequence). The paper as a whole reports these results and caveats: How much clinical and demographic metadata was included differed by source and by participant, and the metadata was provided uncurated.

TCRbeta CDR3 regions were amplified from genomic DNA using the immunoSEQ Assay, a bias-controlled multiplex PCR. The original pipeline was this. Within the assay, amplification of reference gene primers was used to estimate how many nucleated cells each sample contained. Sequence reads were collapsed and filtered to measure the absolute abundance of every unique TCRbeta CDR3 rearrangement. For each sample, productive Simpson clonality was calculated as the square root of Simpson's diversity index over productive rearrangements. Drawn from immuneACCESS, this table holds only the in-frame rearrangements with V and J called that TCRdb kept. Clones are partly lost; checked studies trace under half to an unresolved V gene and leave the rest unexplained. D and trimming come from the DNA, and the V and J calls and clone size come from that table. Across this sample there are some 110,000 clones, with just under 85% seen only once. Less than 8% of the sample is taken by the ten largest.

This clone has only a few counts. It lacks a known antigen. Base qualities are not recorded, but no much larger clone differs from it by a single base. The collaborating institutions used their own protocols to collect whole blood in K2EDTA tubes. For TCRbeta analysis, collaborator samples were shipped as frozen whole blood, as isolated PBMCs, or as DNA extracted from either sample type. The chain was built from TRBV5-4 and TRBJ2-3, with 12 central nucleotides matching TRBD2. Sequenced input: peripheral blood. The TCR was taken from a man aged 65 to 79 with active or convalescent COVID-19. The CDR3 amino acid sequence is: CASSTGLAGPTDTQYF. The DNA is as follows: TGTGCCAGCAGCACAGGACTAGCGGGACCCACAGATACGCAGTATTTT.